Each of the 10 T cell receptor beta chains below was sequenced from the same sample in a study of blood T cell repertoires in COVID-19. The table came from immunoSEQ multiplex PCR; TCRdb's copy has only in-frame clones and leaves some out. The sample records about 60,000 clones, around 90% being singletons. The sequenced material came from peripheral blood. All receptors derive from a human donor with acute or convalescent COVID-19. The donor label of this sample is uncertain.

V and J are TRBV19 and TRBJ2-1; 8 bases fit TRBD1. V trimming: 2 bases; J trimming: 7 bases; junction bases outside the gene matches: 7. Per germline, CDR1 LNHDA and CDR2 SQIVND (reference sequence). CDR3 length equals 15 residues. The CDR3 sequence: CASSIPGQAGNEQFF. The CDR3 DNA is TGTGCCAGTAGTATACCGGGACAGGCTGGGAATGAGCAGTTCTTC. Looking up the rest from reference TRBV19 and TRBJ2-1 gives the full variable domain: DGGITQSPKYLFRKEGQNVTLSCEQNLNHDAMYWYRQDPGQGLRLIYYSQIVNDFQKGDIAEGYSVSREKKESFPLTVTSAQKNPTAFYLCASSIPGQAGNEQFFGPGTRLTVL.

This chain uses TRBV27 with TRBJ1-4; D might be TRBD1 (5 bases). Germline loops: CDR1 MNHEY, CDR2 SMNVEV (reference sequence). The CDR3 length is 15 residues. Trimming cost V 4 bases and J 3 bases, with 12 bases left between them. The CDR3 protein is CASSWGRGANEKLFF. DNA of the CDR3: TGTGCCAGCAGTTGGGGCCGGGGGGCTAATGAAAAACTGTTTTTT.

CDR3 amino acids: CASRLPSTDTQYF. The CDR3 bases are TGTGCCAGCCGGTTACCTAGCACAGATACGCAGTATTTT. The chain recombines TRBV28 with TRBJ2-3, with no clear D. The CDR3 contains 13 residues. V shed 8 bases and J shed 0 bases, with 9 bases lying between them. The germline CDR1 and CDR2 sequences are MDHEN and SYDVKM. Combining the CDR3 with reference TRBV28 and TRBJ2-3 gives the whole variable domain DVKVTQSSRYLVKRTGEKVFLECVQDMDHENMFWYRQDPGLGLRLIYFSYDVKMKEKGDIPEGYSVSREKKERFSLILESASTNQTSMYLCASRLPSTDTQYFGPGTRLTVL.

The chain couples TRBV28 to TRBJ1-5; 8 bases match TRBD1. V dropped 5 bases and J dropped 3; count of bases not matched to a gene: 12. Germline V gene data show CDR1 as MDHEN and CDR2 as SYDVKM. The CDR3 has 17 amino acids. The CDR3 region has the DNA TGTGCCAGCAGTCAGATAAGGGACAGGAAAACCAATCAGCCCCAGCATTTT. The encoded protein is CASSQIRDRKTNQPQHF.

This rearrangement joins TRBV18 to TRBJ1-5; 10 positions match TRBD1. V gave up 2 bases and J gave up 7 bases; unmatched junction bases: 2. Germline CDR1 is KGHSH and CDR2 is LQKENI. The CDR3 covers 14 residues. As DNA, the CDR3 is TGTGCCAGCTCACCAGGGACAGGGGAGCAGCCCCAGCATTTT. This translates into CASSPGTGEQPQHF.

Here the CDR3 DNA reads TGTGCCAGCAGTAGGGGAGATACGCAGTATTTT. Amino acids: CASSRGDTQYF. This chain connects TRBV25-1 to TRBJ2-3, with a tentative D call TRBD1 (5 bases). Germline V gene data show CDR1 as MGHDK and CDR2 as SYGVNS. This CDR3 spans 11 amino acids. V lost 5 bases and J 5 bases, leaving 5 bases between the germline ends.

For the CDR3, the DNA is TGTGCCACCAGCAGAGATCCGCGACAGACTAATGAAAAACTGTTTTTT. Encoded protein: CATSRDPRQTNEKLFF. The chain couples TRBV15 to TRBJ1-4, with TRBD1 as a possible D gene (5 bases). Germline-derived CDR1 and CDR2 are LNHNV and YYDKDF (reference sequence). The CDR3 consists of 16 residues. With 0 bases removed from V and 2 bases from J, the gap between germline ends came to 10 bases.

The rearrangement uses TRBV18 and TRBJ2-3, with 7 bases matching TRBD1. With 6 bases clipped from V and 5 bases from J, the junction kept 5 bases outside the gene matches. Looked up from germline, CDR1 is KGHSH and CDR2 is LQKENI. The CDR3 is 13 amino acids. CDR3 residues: CASSGTDRDTQYF. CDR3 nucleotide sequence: TGTGCCAGCTCCGGGACAGACAGAGATACGCAGTATTTT.

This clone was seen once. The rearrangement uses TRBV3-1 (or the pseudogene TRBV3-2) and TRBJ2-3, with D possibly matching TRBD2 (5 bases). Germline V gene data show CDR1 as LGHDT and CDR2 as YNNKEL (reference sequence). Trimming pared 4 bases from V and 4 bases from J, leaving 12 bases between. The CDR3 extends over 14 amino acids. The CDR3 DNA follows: TGTGCCAGCAGCCGGCGGACTTCGGCAGATACGCAGTATTTT. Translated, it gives CASSRRTSADTQYF.

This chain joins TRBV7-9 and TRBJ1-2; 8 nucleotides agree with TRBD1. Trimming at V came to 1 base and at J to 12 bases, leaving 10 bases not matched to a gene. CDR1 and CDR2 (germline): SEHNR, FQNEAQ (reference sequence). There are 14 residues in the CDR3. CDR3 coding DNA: TGTGCCAGCAGCTTAGATGGTGGGACAGGTCCCGACACCTTC. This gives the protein CASSLDGGTGPDTF.